A selection of T cell receptor beta chains follows, all from one sample in a study of radiotherapy plus CTLA-4 blockade in lung cancer. Generated by immunoSEQ multiplex PCR, the TCRdb table keeps only in-frame clones and is missing some. The repertoire includes some 70,000 clones, approximately 79% of them detected once, and approximately 9.3% sits in the top ten. The source was peripheral blood, collected from a patient treated with radiotherapy plus ipilimumab. Receptors were obtained from a human donor with non-small cell lung cancer who had a complete response to radiotherapy plus ipilimumab. The CDR3 runs from the conserved cysteine through the conserved F or W. Fields, in order: CDR3 length, J gene, clone size, D gene, V gene, CDR3 DNA, CDR3 protein. D genes are given only for firm matches. Clone size appears in some rows only: once, few, many, or a class for an expanded clone.

15 | TRBJ1-1 | - | TRBD1 | TRBV9 | TGTGCCAGCAGCGTATCGGGACAGACGAACACTGAAGCTTTCTTT | CASSVSGQTNTEAFF
14 | TRBJ1-1 | - | - | TRBV4-3 | TGCGCCAGCAGCCAAGATTTATGGGCAAGTGAAGCTTTCTTT | CASSQDLWASEAFF
12 | TRBJ1-2 | - | TRBD1 | TRBV29-1 | TGCAGCGCCTCAGGGGGGCGTGAAGGCTACACCTTC | CSASGGREGYTF
12 | TRBJ2-7 | - | TRBD1 | TRBV6-5 | TGTGCCAGCATCGGACAGGGCTACGAGCAGTACTTC | CASIGQGYEQYF
15 | TRBJ1-6 | - | - | TRBV2 | TGTGCCAGCAGTGAAGATAGGGTGGGCAATTCACCCCTCCACTTT | CASSEDRVGNSPLHF
15 | TRBJ1-1 | - | TRBD1 | TRBV9 | TGTGCCAGCAGCCCTGGGGGGACAGGGGGTACTGAAGCTTTCTTT | CASSPGGTGGTEAFF
14 | TRBJ2-7 | medium-sized | TRBD1 | TRBV19 | TGTGCCAGTAGAAAGTCCCGGGACAGGGCCGAGCAGTACTTC | CASRKSRDRAEQYF
16 | TRBJ1-6 | - | - | TRBV7-9 | TGTGCCAGCAGACAAGGGGGGTATTCCTATAATTCACCCCTCCACTTT | CASRQGGYSYNSPLHF
15 | TRBJ2-1 | - | TRBD2 | TRBV27 | TGTGCCAGCAGCCCGGGGAGCGGGGGATACAATGAGCAGTTCTTC | CASSPGSGGYNEQFF
15 | TRBJ1-2 | few | - | TRBV2 | TGTGCCAGCAGTGAATCGGAGAAAACTAACTATGGCTACACCTTC | CASSESEKTNYGYTF
13 | TRBJ2-1 | few | TRBD2 | TRBV9 | TGTGCCAGCAGCGCTTATCTAGCGGGGCACCAGTTCTTC | CASSAYLAGHQFF
14 | TRBJ2-3 | - | - | TRBV6-5 | TGTGCCAGCAGTTACAGGGTTATCACAGATACGCAGTATTTT | CASSYRVITDTQYF
13 | TRBJ2-7 | - | - | TRBV6-1 | TGTGCCAGCAGGCCGGGACCTTCCTACGAGCAGTACTTC | CASRPGPSYEQYF
14 | TRBJ2-4 | once | TRBD1 | TRBV6-1 | TGTGCCAGCGGGACAGCTAAAGCCAAAAACATTCAGTACTTC | CASGTAKAKNIQYF
17 | TRBJ2-1 | - | TRBD2 | TRBV9 | TGTGCCAGCAGCCCGACTAGCGGGAGGCCAGAATACAATGAGCAGTTCTTC | CASSPTSGRPEYNEQFF
16 | TRBJ1-4 | - | - | TRBV4-3 | TGCGCCAGCAGCCGAGATCTGACATTCCCTAATGAAAAACTGTTTTTT | CASSRDLTFPNEKLFF
15 | TRBJ1-1 | - | - | TRBV27 | TGTGCCAGCAGTTACAGACCCCCGAGGGGAGATGAAGCTTTCTTT | CASSYRPPRGDEAFF
12 | TRBJ2-5 | - | - | TRBV15 | TGTGCCACCAGCAGAGTGGTGGGAACCCAGTACTTC | CATSRVVGTQYF
18 | TRBJ1-2 | - | - | TRBV9 | TGTGCCAGCAGCCCTAGTCCACAGCTAGCACGGGATGGCTATGGCTACACCTTC | CASSPSPQLARDGYGYTF
13 | TRBJ1-1 | - | TRBD1 | TRBV9 | TGTGCCAGCACCGGGACAGGGGGGACTGAAGCTTTCTTT | CASTGTGGTEAFF
17 | TRBJ1-4 | - | - | TRBV5-1 | TGCGCCAGCAGCTTGGGCCTAGGAGGGGCGGATAATGAAAAACTGTTTTTT | CASSLGLGGADNEKLFF
14 | TRBJ1-2 | - | - | TRBV5-8 | TGTGCCAGCAGCCCACAGACAGGTGGCTATGGCTACACCTTC | CASSPQTGGYGYTF
13 | TRBJ1-5 | - | - | TRBV6-5 | TGTGCCAGCAGTACCCAGCTTAATCAGCCCCAGCATTTT | CASSTQLNQPQHF
14 | TRBJ2-7 | - | - | TRBV25-1 | TGTGCCAGCAGTGACCCCGGCAGCACCTACGAGCAGTACTTC | CASSDPGSTYEQYF